This TCR beta chain was documented in a study of T cell clusters in autoimmune cytopenias. Study observations and caveats: Exclusive TRB clusters were around 2.9-fold more numerous in healthy donors than in active autoimmune hepatitis.

One tube held mixed TRB-A and TRB-B primer pools for touch-down PCR. One entry per CDR3 protein, without DNA, is what TCRdb gives after re-calling the multiplex PCR reads. The table for this sample gives 950 or so distinct CDR3 sequences. TRB was amplified from around 250 ng of peripheral blood genomic DNA per sample. Judged by frequency, this clonotype is medium-sized. No antigen is known for it. Material: peripheral blood. The receptor was isolated from a human donor with an autoimmune cytopenia or autoimmune hepatitis (not recorded which).

The CDR3 here is CASSLEGTTDTQYF. The V and J genes are TRBV13 and TRBJ2-3; the D call of TRBD1 rests on TCRdb alone, since no DNA is present to check it. This CDR3 comprises 14 residues. Germline V gene lookup returns CDR1 PRHDT and CDR2 FYEKMQ (reference sequence).